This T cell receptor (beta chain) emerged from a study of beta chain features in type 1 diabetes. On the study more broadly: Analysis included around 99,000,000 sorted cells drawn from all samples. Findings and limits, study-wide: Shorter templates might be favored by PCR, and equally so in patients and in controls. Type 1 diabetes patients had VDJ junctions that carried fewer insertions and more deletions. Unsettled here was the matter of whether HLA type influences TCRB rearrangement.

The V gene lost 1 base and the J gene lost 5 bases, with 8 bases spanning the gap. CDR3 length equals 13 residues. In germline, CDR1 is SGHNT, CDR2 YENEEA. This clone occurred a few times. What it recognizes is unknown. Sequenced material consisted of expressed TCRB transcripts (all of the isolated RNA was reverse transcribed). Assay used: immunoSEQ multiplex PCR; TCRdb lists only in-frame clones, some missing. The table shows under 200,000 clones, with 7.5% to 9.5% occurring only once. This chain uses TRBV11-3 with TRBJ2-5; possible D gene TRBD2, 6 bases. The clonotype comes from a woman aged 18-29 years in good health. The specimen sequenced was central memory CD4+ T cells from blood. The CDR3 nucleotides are TGTGCCAGCAGCTTAGGGGGGAGGGAGACCCAGTACTTC. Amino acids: CASSLGGRETQYF. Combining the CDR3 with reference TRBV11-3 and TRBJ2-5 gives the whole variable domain EAGVVQSPRYKIIEKKQPVAFWCNPISGHNTLYWYLQNLGQGPELLIRYENEEAVDDSQLPKDRFSAERLKGVDSTLKIQPAELGDSAVYLCASSLGGRETQYFGPGTRLLVL.